This T cell receptor (beta chain) originates from a study of blood T cell repertoires in COVID-19. Study-level background: PBMCs, B-cell-depleted T cells, or T cells provided the cDNA or gDNA that made up the material.

Trimming stripped 0 bases from V and 0 bases from J, with 12 bases between. The CDR3 has 17 amino acids. CDR1 LGHNA and CDR2 YSLEER come from the germline V gene. Profiling relied on immunoSEQ multiplex PCR, and the TCRdb table lists in-frame clones only, not all of them. The sample lists about 140,000 clones, almost 85% occurring once. The sample consisted of PBMCs or T cells enriched from blood (not recorded which). The V gene is TRBV4-3, the J gene TRBJ2-1; perhaps TRBD1 as D (6 bases). The receptor comes from a man in his forties or fifties with acute COVID-19. The CDR3 sequence is CASSQDRTVSSYNEQFF. The CDR3 DNA reads as TGCGCCAGCAGCCAAGACCGGACAGTGAGCTCCTACAATGAGCAGTTCTTC.